One sample yielded the 29 T cell receptor beta chains listed below, sequenced in a study of long-term antiretroviral therapy in people with HIV. The run of the v3.0 immunoSEQ assay was at survey level. Some clones are missing from TCRdb's copy, which holds only in-frame ones; the method was immunoSEQ multiplex PCR. The sample lists about 36,000 clones, 80% occurring once. Here the sequenced sample was unsorted PBMCs, taken 3.4 years after starting antiretroviral therapy. These receptors came from a man in his thirties or forties with HIV.

This clone turned up a few times. The chain joins TRBV19 to TRBJ2-1; no definite D call. This CDR3 comprises 15 residues. The V gene's germline CDR1 is LNHDA and CDR2 SQIVND (reference sequence). The V end lost 3 bases, the J end lost 11 bases, and 20 bases lay between the germline ends. CDR3 coding DNA: TGTGCCAGTAGTATCCACCGAAAGGGCACGGTCCAGCAGTTCTTC. It codes for CASSIHRKGTVQQFF.

On this clone: A read error may account for a junction end that differs from germline. The rearrangement joins TRBV19 to TRBJ2-7; D is ambiguous. CDR3 length: 12 amino acids. Germline V gene data show CDR1 as LNHDA and CDR2 as SQIVND (reference sequence). The CDR3 nucleotides are TGTGCCAGTACCCCCAGCCCCGGGCTCACCGCTTTC. Residues: CASTPSPGLTAF. The variable domain in full, completed from reference TRBV19 and TRBJ2-7, reads DGGITQSPKYLFRKEGQNVTLSCEQNLNHDAMYWYRQDPGQGLRLIYYSQIVNDFQKGDIAEGYSVSREKKESFPLTVTSAQKNPTAFYLCASTPSPGLTAFGPGTRLTVT.

The chain links TRBV7-2 to TRBJ1-4; TRBD1 aligns across 10 bases. V shed 1 base and J 7 bases; nucleotides not matched to a gene: 6. The CDR3 is 16 residues long. In germline, CDR1 is SGHTA, CDR2 FQGNSA. The CDR3, as DNA: TGTGCCAGCAGCTTAGAGACAGGGGGCTCGGGTGAAAAACTGTTTTTT. Its translation: CASSLETGGSGEKLFF.

The sample holds a few counts of this clone. The chain combines TRBV14 with TRBJ2-2; a possible D gene is TRBD2 (7 bases). CDR3 size: 15 residues. Germline lookup yields CDR1 SGHDN and CDR2 FVKESK. V was shortened by 1 base and J by 7 bases, with 13 bases between the two germline ends. CDR3 sequence reads: CASSQGPGGGGELFF. The DNA of the CDR3 is TGTGCCAGCAGCCAAGGTCCGGGGGGCGGCGGGGAGCTGTTTTTT. The full variable domain, its missing parts supplied by reference TRBV14 and TRBJ2-2, is EAGVTQFPSHSVIEKGQTVTLRCDPISGHDNLYWYRRVMGKEIKFLLHFVKESKQDESGMPNNRFLAERTGGTYSTLKVQPAELEDSGVYFCASSQGPGGGGELFFGEGSRLTVL.

This sequence joins TRBV5-6 and TRBJ2-7; possibly TRBD2 for D (6 bases). Germline assignment: CDR1 SGHDT and CDR2 YYEEEE. This CDR3 contains 16 residues. V was trimmed by 1 base and J by 4 bases, leaving 18 bases between them. CDR3 amino acids: CASSLRGSRTLYEQYF. The CDR3 DNA follows: TGTGCCAGCAGCTTGCGGGGGTCCAGGACATTGTACGAGCAGTACTTC. Supplemented by reference TRBV5-6 and TRBJ2-7, the full variable domain reads DAGVTQSPTHLIKTRGQQVTLRCSPKSGHDTVSWYQQALGQGPQFIFQYYEEEERQRGNFPDRFSGHQFPNYSSELNVNALLLGDSALYLCASSLRGSRTLYEQYFGPGTRLTVT.

CDR3 sequence (DNA): TGTGCCAGCAGATTCGGACTAGCGGGACACAATGAGCAGTTCTTC. It encodes CASRFGLAGHNEQFF. The V gene is TRBV6-4, the J gene TRBJ2-1, with 12 bases fitting TRBD2. The CDR3 extends over 15 amino acids. V lost 6 bases, J lost 5 bases, and 5 bases stayed unmatched. CDR1 and CDR2 (germline): MRHNA, SNTAGT.

The chain joins TRBV28 to TRBJ2-7, with 7 bases matching TRBD2. Germline lookup yields CDR1 MDHEN and CDR2 SYDVKM. The V segment lost 5 bases and the J segment 3 bases; nucleotides outside the gene matches: 1. The CDR3 consists of 12 residues. The CDR3 coding sequence is TGTGCCAGCAGTGGGACTATCTACGAGCAGTACTTC. It codes for CASSGTIYEQYF.

This chain links TRBV7-2 with TRBJ2-3; 8 nucleotides agree with TRBD2. Germline V lookup: CDR1 SGHTA, CDR2 FQGNSA. The CDR3 length is 18 residues. The V gene end was trimmed by 1 base and the J gene end by 0 bases; junction bases not matched to a gene: 9. CDR3 residues: CASSLEAGRGDSTDTQYF. As DNA, the CDR3 is TGTGCCAGCAGCTTAGAAGCTGGGCGGGGGGATAGCACAGATACGCAGTATTTT.

The chain couples TRBV7-2 to TRBJ1-5; maybe TRBD1 (6 bases). Trimming removed 4 bases from V and 4 bases from J, with 14 bases in between. Germline lookup yields CDR1 SGHTA and CDR2 FQGNSA. This CDR3 region has 15 residues. Written as DNA, the CDR3 is TGTGCCAGCAGCTCAAATTCCAGGGGTAATCAGCCCCAGCATTTT. Translating it yields CASSSNSRGNQPQHF.

The chain combines TRBV28 with TRBJ1-3, with D possibly matching TRBD1 (5 bases). The germline V and J ends were trimmed by 6 bases and 0 bases, with 9 bases remaining between them. This CDR3 is 14 amino acids long. Germline V lookup: CDR1 MDHEN, CDR2 SYDVKM. The CDR3 DNA is TGTGCCAGCAGCGGGGGGAGCTCTGGAAACACCATATATTTT. It yields the protein CASSGGSSGNTIYF.

This chain links TRBV25-1 with TRBJ2-7; D may be TRBD1 (5 bases). V dropped 3 bases and J dropped 3 bases, with 12 bases sitting between them. The CDR3 extends over 14 amino acids. From germline, CDR1 is MGHDK and CDR2 SYGVNS. CDR3 sequence (DNA): TGTGCCAGCAGTGACACAGGTTTACTCTACGAGCAGTACTTC. This gives the protein CASSDTGLLYEQYF.

The chain links TRBV6-5 to TRBJ2-7, with D possibly matching TRBD1 (6 bases). This CDR3 contains 15 residues. Trimming cost V 2 bases and J 5 bases, with 16 bases left between them. In germline, CDR1 is MNHEY, CDR2 SVGAGI. This CDR3 reads CASSYTITGIHEQYF. CDR3 bases: TGTGCCAGCAGTTACACTATTACAGGGATCCACGAGCAGTACTTC.

Only a few counts were recorded for this clone. The chain is built from TRBV7-2 and TRBJ2-2; D remains unclear. Germline CDR1 reads SGHTA; CDR2 reads FQGNSA. The V gene lost 1 base and the J gene lost 8 bases, with 11 bases spanning the gap. CDR3 length: 14 amino acids. CDR3 nucleotide sequence: TGTGCCAGCAGCTTAGAATCAGGTTTTGGGGAGCTGTTTTTT. Amino acid sequence: CASSLESGFGELFF.

V usage is TRBV5-6 and J usage is TRBJ2-2; 9 nucleotides align to TRBD2. This CDR3 region has 19 residues. J lost 0 bases, V lost 4 bases, and 13 bases had no gene match. CDR1 and CDR2 (germline): SGHDT, YYEEEE. CDR3 residues: CASSGELAGDHANTGELFF. The CDR3 bases are TGTGCCAGCAGCGGTGAGTTAGCGGGAGACCACGCGAACACCGGGGAGCTGTTTTTT.

In this sample, this clone turned up once. The chain is built from TRBV7-9 and TRBJ2-2; D call uncertain. The germline CDR1 and CDR2 sequences are SEHNR and FQNEAQ (reference sequence). CDR3 length: 13 residues. With 1 base removed from V and 5 bases from J, the gap between germline ends came to 5 bases. CDR3 nucleotides: TGTGCCAGCAGCTTAGTGCGGACCGGGGAGCTGTTTTTT. This translates into CASSLVRTGELFF. Based on the CDR3 plus reference TRBV7-9 and TRBJ2-2, the full variable domain is DTGVSQNPRHKITKRGQNVTFRCDPISEHNRLYWYRQTLGQGPEFLTYFQNEAQLEKSRLLSDRFSAERPKGSFSTLEIQRTEQGDSAMYLCASSLVRTGELFFGEGSRLTVL.

The genes are TRBV6-5 and TRBJ2-2, with D unresolved. The CDR3 is 12 residues long. Deletions cut 4 bases from V and 3 bases from J, with 3 bases between. From germline, CDR1 is MNHEY and CDR2 SVGAGI. The CDR3 region has the DNA TGTGCCAGCAGTTCTTACACCGGGGAGCTGTTTTTT. Translation gives CASSSYTGELFF.

The chain has TRBV7-9 and TRBJ2-3; TRBD2 matches at 10 bases. The V gene's germline CDR1 is SEHNR and CDR2 FQNEAQ (reference sequence). The CDR3 is 15 amino acids. The ends lost 4 bases at V and 3 bases at J; junction bases unmatched: 4. The CDR3 coding sequence is TGTGCCAGCAGCTCTGATAGCGGGAGGACAGATACGCAGTATTTT. It codes for CASSSDSGRTDTQYF.

The gene calls are TRBV28 and TRBJ2-7; 10 bases are a match to TRBD1. The germline V gene has CDR1 MDHEN and CDR2 SYDVKM. The CDR3 covers 14 residues. Losses at the gene ends were 1 base for V and 5 bases for J; bases not matched to a gene: 2. CDR3 loop: CASSLFGTGDEQYF. In DNA, the CDR3 is TGTGCCAGCAGTTTATTTGGGACAGGGGACGAGCAGTACTTC.

V usage is TRBV7-9 and J usage is TRBJ2-1; D assignment may be TRBD1 or TRBD2 (5 bases each). This CDR3 comprises 13 residues. V dropped 5 bases and J dropped 13 bases, with 18 bases sitting between them. Germline V gene data show CDR1 as SEHNR and CDR2 as FQNEAQ (reference sequence). As DNA, the CDR3 is TGTGCCAGCAGCGCCCCGGGGCGTCCACCTCAGTTCTTC. Its translation: CASSAPGRPPQFF.

The genes are TRBV5-1 and TRBJ2-7; TRBD2 matches 7 bases. Germline V gene lookup returns CDR1 SGHRS and CDR2 YFSETQ. This CDR3 spans 17 amino acids. The V segment lost 2 bases and the J segment 5 bases; nucleotides outside the gene matches: 16. The CDR3 loop reads CASSFYPRDYSSHEQYF. CDR3 nucleotides: TGCGCCAGCAGCTTCTACCCGAGGGACTATTCGAGCCACGAGCAGTACTTC.

The rearrangement links TRBV11-2 to TRBJ2-3, with 11 bases lining up with TRBD2. J gave up 4 bases and V 3 bases, and 3 bases lay outside the gene matches. Germline V lookup: CDR1 SGHAT, CDR2 FQNNGV. The CDR3 consists of 15 residues. The CDR3 sequence is CASSFLAGGADTQYF. DNA for the CDR3: TGTGCCAGCAGCTTTCTAGCGGGAGGAGCAGATACGCAGTATTTT.

The rearrangement uses TRBV15 and TRBJ2-1; 8 positions agree with TRBD2. The CDR3 is made up of 14 amino acids. Germline CDR1 LNHNV, CDR2 YYDKDF (reference sequence). Trimming cost V 0 bases and J 9 bases; bases outside gene matches: 4. The chain's CDR3 is CATSRDRGGTEQFF. CDR3 DNA sequence: TGTGCCACCAGCAGAGATCGGGGGGGTACTGAGCAGTTCTTC. Looking up the rest from reference TRBV15 and TRBJ2-1 gives the full variable domain: DAMVIQNPRYQVTQFGKPVTLSCSQTLNHNVMYWYQQKSSQAPKLLFHYYDKDFNNEADTPDNFQSRRPNTSFCFLDIRSPGLGDTAMYLCATSRDRGGTEQFFGPGTRLTVL.

The CDR3 DNA follows: TGTGCCAGCAGCCACGGATCCCATGCTTACAATGAGCAGTTCTTC. Its protein is CASSHGSHAYNEQFF. The rearrangement links TRBV7-9 to TRBJ2-1; D unclear. V lost 5 bases, J lost 4 bases, and 15 bases lay in between. Germline CDR1 reads SEHNR; CDR2 reads FQNEAQ (reference sequence). The CDR3 loop spans 15 amino acids.

The gene calls are TRBV10-3 and TRBJ2-3; no clear D gene. CDR1 is ENHRY, CDR2 SYGVKD, per germline. The CDR3 consists of 14 residues. Trimming pared 7 bases from V and 0 bases from J, leaving 11 bases between. CDR3 bases: TGTGCCATCAAGGGAACAGCTAGCACAGATACGCAGTATTTT. It translates to CAIKGTASTDTQYF.

This clone was found a few times. The V gene is TRBV19, the J gene TRBJ1-5; D is unresolved. This CDR3 contains 13 residues. The germline V gene encodes CDR1 LNHDA and CDR2 SQIVND (reference sequence). V lost 5 bases to trimming and J lost 4 bases, with 9 bases between them. The CDR3: CASSPNKNQPQHF. The CDR3 DNA reads as TGTGCCAGTAGTCCGAACAAAAATCAGCCCCAGCATTTT.

Concerning this clone: Germline and junction disagree at one end, which may indicate a read error. V is TRBV7-3 and J is TRBJ2-1, with TRBD2 as a possible D gene (6 bases). This CDR3 is 16 amino acids long. From germline, CDR1 is SGHTA and CDR2 FQGTGA. CDR3 bases: TGTGCCAGCAGCATAACTGCGGGAAGCTCCTACAATGAGCAGTTCTTC. The encoded protein is CASSITAGSSYNEQFF.

V gene TRBV29-1 combines with J gene TRBJ2-3; 10 bases are a match to TRBD1. Per germline, CDR1 SQVTM and CDR2 ANQGSEA. CDR3 length: 12 amino acids. The trim removed 6 bases at V and 10 bases at J, leaving 7 bases unmatched. This CDR3 is CSVRRGQGAQYF. CDR3 DNA sequence: TGCAGCGTCAGACGTGGACAGGGGGCGCAGTATTTT.

The V call is TRBV28, the J call TRBJ1-5; the D is unclear. V was trimmed by 5 bases and J by 0 bases, leaving 8 bases between them. The CDR3 covers 14 residues. Germline assignment: CDR1 MDHEN and CDR2 SYDVKM. The CDR3 loop is CASSPEFSNQPQHF. CDR3 DNA sequence: TGTGCCAGCAGTCCAGAATTTAGCAATCAGCCCCAGCATTTT.

The chain couples TRBV18 to TRBJ2-7, with 10 bases identical to TRBD1. Germline CDR1 and CDR2: KGHSH and LQKENI. V lost 5 bases to trimming and J lost 9 bases; unmatched junction nucleotides: 16. This CDR3 has 16 residues. Here the CDR3 reads CASSSDSRGTGEGQYF. In DNA form, the CDR3 reads TGTGCCAGCTCATCCGATAGCCGGGGGACAGGGGAAGGGCAGTACTTC.